This record looks at one T cell receptor beta chain sequence and its context. Antigen specificity is unknown. This sample was included in a study of cytomegalovirus exposure and HLA in healthy donors. The study's findings and limits: As immune exposure information, only CMV serostatus was available. The authors later found most CMV-associated TCR beta chains appeared HLA-restricted. Reportedly, fewer N-insertions than the approximately 650-donor mean appeared in an Asian-associated ancestry cluster in a later analysis. Through in vitro validation, a few CMV-associated chains were shown to be specific for CMV antigens.

V was clipped by 3 bases and J by 5 bases; unmatched bases: 7. CDR1 and CDR2 (germline): SEHNR, FQNEAQ (reference sequence). The CDR3 has 15 residues. Primers included in the PCR were 60 Vbeta and 13 Jbeta primers. Clones were read by immunoSEQ multiplex PCR, and TCRdb kept only the in-frame ones, dropping some. This table holds approximately 90,000 clones, 60% to 85% found once. The chain carries TRBV7-9 and TRBJ2-1, with 7 bases fitting TRBD2. Specimen: PBMCs. This clonotype originated in a boy younger than 18 in good health and CMV-seronegative. The CDR3 DNA follows: TGTGCCAGCAGCTTCGACGCGGGAGCTGACAATGAGCAGTTCTTC. Amino acids: CASSFDAGADNEQFF.